The sample holds many counts of the clone carrying this TCR beta chain. What it binds is not known. This CDR3 region has 15 residues. With 7 bases clipped from V and 4 bases from J, the junction kept 9 bases outside the gene matches. Germline V gives CDR1 MDHEN, CDR2 SYDVKM. TCRdb passed the reads through MiXCR, listing each CDR3 protein once. Of hundreds of thousands of distinct CDR3 sequences listed, 9.5% are singletons. This entry comes from a study of T cell repertoires in cytomegalovirus infection. Study-wide context: Signatures in public TCR beta sequences pointed to both CMV infection and matching HLA type.

Study results and caveats: Across the ex vivo response, the dominant clonotypes were HLA-C-restricted CMV-specific TCR beta clonotypes. Summed frequency of shared TCR beta families picked out CMV carriers who also had the relevant HLA.

Specimen: PBMCs. This chain links TRBV28 with TRBJ2-1; TRBD1 matches at 8 bases. The receptor was derived from a human donor in good health (CMV status not recorded). Some clones in this sample may be carry-over from other donors' samples. The CDR3, as DNA: TGTGCCAGCAAAAAATCCGGGACAGGATACAATGAGCAGTTCTTC. This codes for CASKKSGTGYNEQFF.